This T cell receptor beta chain appears in the sequencing data of a study of blood T cells in healthy people across ages. The CDR3 loop spans 16 amino acids. Germline CDR1 reads SGHTA; CDR2 reads FQGNSA. Trimming left V 1 base short and J 2 bases short, with 12 bases between. Alongside a J-beta primer mix, a sample-barcoded 5' primer served in a second PCR lasting about 6 to 11 cycles. TCRdb independently ran MiXCR on the 5' RACE reads; one entry per CDR3 protein. The repertoire has 780,000 or so distinct CDR3 sequences, roughly 25% of them found once; the top ten carry roughly 3.5%. Study-wide results and limits: A roughly linear age-dependent decrease characterized TCR beta diversity per million T cells.

On this clonotype: Antigen unknown.

The data also belong to a second study, concerning T cells of mothers and their children.

Sequenced sample: blood. The TCR sequence derives from a boy aged 10-17 years in good health. This chain joins TRBV7-2 and TRBJ2-1, with D tentatively TRBD2 (7 bases). The CDR3 DNA reads as TGTGCCAGCAGCTTAGTAGGGGGGGGAGCCTACAATGAGCAGTTCTTC. It specifies CASSLVGGGAYNEQFF.